A single sample gave rise to the 30 T cell receptor beta chains below, sequenced in a study of OX40 agonist ivuxolimab in advanced cancers. The table came from immunoSEQ multiplex PCR; TCRdb's copy has only in-frame clones and leaves some out. The data contain over 40,000 clones, roughly 90% of them singletons. Sequencing was performed on CD4+ or CD8+ T cells sorted from blood, taken in a trial of the OX40 agonist ivuxolimab. The receptor set was obtained from an adult with an advanced solid tumor such as melanoma, head and neck, liver or kidney cancer.

The chain uses TRBV7-9 and TRBJ1-2; no firm D call. The CDR3 length is 13 residues. With 5 bases removed from V and 0 bases from J, the gap between germline ends came to 7 bases. CDR1 and CDR2 from the germline V gene are SEHNR and FQNEAQ (reference sequence). CDR3 protein: CASSPSSNYGYTF. The DNA for the CDR3 is TGTGCCAGCAGCCCAAGCTCTAACTATGGCTACACCTTC.

The chain couples TRBV19 to TRBJ2-2; 8 bases align to TRBD1. V shed 4 bases and J 4 bases; nucleotides not matched to a gene: 5. Germline CDR1 and CDR2: LNHDA and SQIVND (reference sequence). This CDR3 spans 15 amino acids. The CDR3 protein is CASSNQGALTGELFF. The CDR3, as DNA: TGTGCCAGTAGTAACCAGGGGGCGCTCACCGGGGAGCTGTTTTTT.

This clone was observed a handful of times. The rearrangement joins TRBV5-1 to TRBJ1-1; D uncertain. CDR1 and CDR2 (germline): SGHRS, YFSETQ. The V gene lost 0 bases and the J gene lost 7 bases, with 10 bases spanning the gap. This CDR3 contains 13 residues. The CDR3 coding sequence is TGCGCCAGCAGCTTGGACGGTAATAGTGAAGCTTTCTTT. This gives the protein CASSLDGNSEAFF.

V and J are TRBV11-2 and TRBJ1-1; tentatively, D is TRBD1 (5 bases). Germline V gives CDR1 SGHAT, CDR2 FQNNGV. The CDR3 runs 14 residues. Trimming took off 1 base at V and 4 bases at J, with 10 bases between the two ends. The CDR3 is CASSLAGPGTEAFF. The CDR3 DNA reads as TGTGCCAGCAGCTTAGCGGGGCCAGGCACTGAAGCTTTCTTT.

The chain joins TRBV5-1 to TRBJ1-1; 9 bases map to TRBD1. J gave up 2 bases and V 0 bases, and 2 bases lay outside the gene matches. The CDR3 contains 15 residues. Per germline, CDR1 SGHRS and CDR2 YFSETQ. Here the CDR3 reads CASSLEGQGNTEAFF. The CDR3 coding sequence is TGCGCCAGCAGCTTGGAGGGACAGGGTAACACTGAAGCTTTCTTT.

J is TRBJ2-3 and V is TRBV15; D possibly corresponds to TRBD1 (5 bases). Germline V lookup: CDR1 LNHNV, CDR2 YYDKDF (reference sequence). CDR3 length: 12 residues. V lost 0 bases and J lost 11, with 9 bases in between. CDR3 sequence reads: CATSRDRGKQYF. CDR3 DNA sequence: TGTGCCACCAGCAGAGATAGGGGAAAGCAGTATTTT.

The rearrangement joins TRBV30 to TRBJ2-1, with TRBD1 matching over 8 bases. The CDR3 has 11 amino acids. CDR1 is GTSNPN, CDR2 SVGIG, per germline (reference sequence). The trim removed 8 bases at V and 8 bases at J, leaving 5 bases unmatched. The CDR3 here is CAGGTGYEQFF. The CDR3 coding sequence is TGTGCCGGCGGGACAGGATATGAGCAGTTCTTC.

The chain combines TRBV28 with TRBJ1-2, with TRBD1 matching 8 bases. Trimming cost V 4 bases and J 0 bases; bases outside gene matches: 10. The V gene's germline CDR1 is MDHEN and CDR2 SYDVKM. The CDR3 contains 17 residues. The CDR3 protein is CASSSSGQGRSNYGYTF. CDR3 nucleotide sequence: TGTGCCAGCAGTTCATCAGGACAGGGAAGATCTAACTATGGCTACACCTTC.

V usage is TRBV6-6 and J usage is TRBJ1-5; no clear D gene. The V end was cut by 6 bases, the J end by 4 bases, with 10 bases between. The germline V gene has CDR1 MNHNY and CDR2 SVGAGI (reference sequence). The CDR3 loop spans 13 amino acids. The CDR3 bases are TGTGCCAGCAGCTCGCCGGGGAATCAGCCCCAGCATTTT. The encoded protein is CASSSPGNQPQHF.

The rearrangement links TRBV18 to TRBJ2-5; D is perhaps TRBD1 (5 bases). Germline V CDR1 and CDR2: KGHSH, LQKENI. Trimming shortened V by 1 base and J by 1 base, and 7 bases separated the two germline ends. The CDR3 consists of 14 residues. This CDR3 is CASSPRQLQETQYF. The CDR3 DNA sequence: TGTGCCAGCTCACCACGACAGCTCCAAGAGACCCAGTACTTC. Together with reference TRBV18 and TRBJ2-5, the CDR3 gives the full variable domain: NAGVMQNPRHLVRRRGQEARLRCSPMKGHSHVYWYRQLPEEGLKFMVYLQKENIIDESGMPKERFSAEFPKEGPSILRIQQVVRGDSAAYFCASSPRQLQETQYFGPGTRLLVL.

The chain uses TRBV4-1 and TRBJ2-6, with a tentative D call TRBD1 (5 bases). CDR3 length: 16 residues. CDR1 and CDR2 from the germline V gene are MGHRA and YSYEKL. V shed 4 bases and J shed 4 bases, with 14 bases lying between them. CDR3 loop: CASSLSRVSGANVLTF. The DNA for the CDR3 is TGCGCCAGCAGCCTCAGCAGGGTATCCGGGGCCAACGTCCTGACTTTC.

CDR3 region: CASSLAAGGDSPLHF. For the CDR3, the DNA is TGTGCCAGCAGCTTAGCAGCCGGGGGGGATTCACCCCTCCACTTT. The chain is built from TRBV7-9 and TRBJ1-6; D may be TRBD1 (5 bases). The V end was cut by 0 bases, the J end by 8 bases, with 11 bases between. Germline V gene lookup returns CDR1 SEHNR and CDR2 FQNEAQ (reference sequence). CDR3 size: 15 residues. Complete variable domain (other parts from reference TRBV7-9 and TRBJ1-6): DTGVSQNPRHKITKRGQNVTFRCDPISEHNRLYWYRQTLGQGPEFLTYFQNEAQLEKSRLLSDRFSAERPKGSFSTLEIQRTEQGDSAMYLCASSLAAGGDSPLHFGNGTRLTVT.

The J gene is TRBJ2-1, the V gene TRBV9, with D possibly matching TRBD2 (6 bases). This CDR3 region has 15 residues. In germline, CDR1 is SGDLS, CDR2 YYNGEE. V shed 3 bases and J shed 4 bases, with 14 bases lying between them. The CDR3 loop reads CASSEVGGVYNEQFF. CDR3 DNA: TGTGCCAGCAGCGAGGTGGGGGGAGTTTACAATGAGCAGTTCTTC.

The genes are TRBV18 and TRBJ2-1; 12 nucleotides line up with TRBD2. The CDR3 consists of 22 residues. Germline CDR1 is KGHSH and CDR2 is LQKENI. J lost 0 bases, V lost 3 bases, and 18 bases had no gene match. For the CDR3, the DNA is TGTGCCAGCTCACCCCGGATGACCGGGACTAGCGGGCATGGGAGCTCCTACAATGAGCAGTTCTTC. Translation: CASSPRMTGTSGHGSSYNEQFF.

V gene TRBV5-4 combines with J gene TRBJ1-2; perhaps TRBD1 as D (6 bases). Germline values: CDR1 SGHNT, CDR2 YYREEE (reference sequence). Trimming stripped 5 bases from V and 3 bases from J, with 17 bases between. This CDR3 spans 15 amino acids. The CDR3 is CASSPQRGQDYGYTF. DNA for the CDR3: TGTGCCAGCAGTCCCCAGCGGGGGCAGGACTATGGCTACACCTTC. The full variable domain, completed using reference TRBV5-4 and TRBJ1-2, is ETGVTQSPTHLIKTRGQQVTLRCSSQSGHNTVSWYQQALGQGPQFIFQYYREEENGRGNFPPRFSGLQFPNYSSELNVNALELDDSALYLCASSPQRGQDYGYTFGSGTRLTVV.

The V call is TRBV29-1, the J call TRBJ1-4; 9 bases are shared with TRBD1. This CDR3 is 13 amino acids long. CDR1 is SQVTM and CDR2 is ANQGSEA in the germline V gene. The ends lost 5 bases at V and 8 bases at J; junction bases unmatched: 6. CDR3 region: CSVTHRGREKLFF. CDR3 DNA sequence: TGCAGCGTTACCCACAGGGGGCGAGAAAAACTGTTTTTT.

This clone was recorded only once. The chain combines TRBV9 with TRBJ2-4; no firm D call. V was shortened by 7 bases and J by 0 bases, with 11 bases between the two germline ends. The CDR3 sequence is 14 residues long. Germline loops: CDR1 SGDLS, CDR2 YYNGEE. This chain's CDR3 is CASEPVLAKNIQYF. The CDR3 DNA reads as TGTGCCAGCGAGCCAGTACTAGCCAAAAACATTCAGTACTTC.

The gene calls are TRBV15 and TRBJ2-7; D is ambiguous. From germline, CDR1 is LNHNV and CDR2 YYDKDF (reference sequence). V shed 1 base and J shed 5 bases, with 6 bases lying between them. This CDR3 spans 12 amino acids. CDR3 in amino acids: CATSRGFNEQYF. The DNA for the CDR3 is TGTGCCACCAGCAGAGGTTTCAACGAGCAGTACTTC.

The chain has TRBV28 and TRBJ2-5; D not resolved. The CDR3 runs 14 residues. The V end lost 6 bases, the J end lost 5 bases, and 16 bases lay between the germline ends. CDR1 and CDR2 (germline): MDHEN, SYDVKM. The DNA of the CDR3 is TGTGCCAGCAGCGGGTCCCTAACACTGGAGACCCAGTACTTC. The encoded protein is CASSGSLTLETQYF.

This rearrangement joins TRBV19 to TRBJ2-1, with D perhaps TRBD1 (6 bases). The CDR3 spans 13 residues. Germline assignment: CDR1 LNHDA and CDR2 SQIVND (reference sequence). Trimming cost V 3 bases and J 15 bases, with 18 bases left between them. The CDR3 spells CASSMSRGLFSFF. The CDR3 DNA is TGTGCCAGTAGTATGAGCAGGGGCCTTTTTTCGTTCTTC.

The J gene is TRBJ2-7, the V gene TRBV27, with TRBD1 as a possible D gene (6 bases). Germline V CDR1 and CDR2: MNHEY, SMNVEV (reference sequence). V lost 4 bases, J lost 3 bases, and 16 bases lay in between. CDR3 length equals 15 residues. The CDR3 region has the DNA TGTGCCAGCAGTTACCAACAGGGTGGTAACTACGAGCAGTACTTC. Translated: CASSYQQGGNYEQYF.

The chain carries TRBV10-1 and TRBJ2-7; 10 nucleotides match TRBD1. Trimming removed 5 bases from V and 2 bases from J; junction bases left unmatched: 6. CDR3 length: 15 amino acids. Looked up from germline, CDR1 is WNHNN and CDR2 is SYGVQD (reference sequence). The CDR3 nucleotides read TGCGCCAGCAGTCCATCCGGGACAGGGGCCTACGAGCAGTACTTC. Its translation is CASSPSGTGAYEQYF.

This sequence joins TRBV5-6 and TRBJ1-5; the D is unclear. The CDR3 runs to 15 residues. Trimming removed 5 bases from V and 0 bases from J, with 12 bases in between. Looked up from germline, CDR1 is SGHDT and CDR2 is YYEEEE. CDR3 DNA sequence: TGTGCCAGCAGTTCGGGGATGTATAGCAATCAGCCCCAGCATTTT. This codes for CASSSGMYSNQPQHF.

This clone was seen more than once but under ten times. The genes are TRBV10-2 and TRBJ1-1, with no clear D. V was cut by 0 bases and J by 5 bases, with 7 bases left in between. Germline assignment: CDR1 WSHSY and CDR2 SAAADI. The CDR3 is 13 amino acids. The CDR3 spells CASSESVRTEAFF. The CDR3 DNA reads as TGCGCCAGCAGTGAGTCGGTACGGACTGAAGCTTTCTTT.

The rearrangement links TRBV7-9 to TRBJ1-5; 10 bases are shared with TRBD1. Per the germline V gene, CDR1 is SEHNR and CDR2 is FQNEAQ (reference sequence). Germline trimming cut 5 bases from V and 9 bases from J; bases unmatched to any gene: 7. CDR3 length: 14 amino acids. The CDR3, as DNA: TGTGCCAGCAGCCAGGGACAGGGGCGAGCGCCCCAGCATTTT. This sequence encodes CASSQGQGRAPQHF.

The rearrangement links TRBV6-5 to TRBJ2-7, with 7 bases lining up with TRBD1. This CDR3 spans 14 amino acids. Germline CDR1 reads MNHEY; CDR2 reads SVGAGI. J lost 2 bases, V lost 2 bases, and 3 bases had no gene match. The CDR3 protein is CASSYNRGAYEQYF. Written as DNA, the CDR3 is TGTGCCAGCAGTTACAACAGGGGAGCCTACGAGCAGTACTTC.

This sequence joins TRBV19 and TRBJ1-2, with D unresolved. The CDR3 covers 11 residues. Trimming pared 0 bases from V and 6 bases from J, leaving 2 bases between. The V gene's germline CDR1 is LNHDA and CDR2 SQIVND (reference sequence). CDR3 in DNA: TGTGCCAGTAGTATAGAGCATGGCTACACCTTC. Encoded protein: CASSIEHGYTF. Based on the CDR3 plus reference TRBV19 and TRBJ1-2, the full variable domain is DGGITQSPKYLFRKEGQNVTLSCEQNLNHDAMYWYRQDPGQGLRLIYYSQIVNDFQKGDIAEGYSVSREKKESFPLTVTSAQKNPTAFYLCASSIEHGYTFGSGTRLTVV.

This clone has a handful of counts. The chain couples TRBV7-7 to TRBJ1-2; D unresolved. The CDR3 extends over 14 amino acids. Germline CDR1 and CDR2: SSHAT and FNYEAQ (reference sequence). DNA of the CDR3: TGTCCAGCTGGAGGCCCACGCTGGTTCTATGGCTACACCTTC. Its protein product is CPAGGPRWFYGYTF.

V usage is TRBV7-2 and J usage is TRBJ2-7, with D perhaps TRBD1 (6 bases). The germline gives CDR1 SGHTA, CDR2 FQGNSA. The germline V and J ends were trimmed by 5 bases and 4 bases, with 9 bases remaining between them. This CDR3 has 12 amino acids. As DNA, the CDR3 is TGTGCCAGCAGCGAACAGGGATACGAGCAGTACTTC. It specifies CASSEQGYEQYF.

The chain couples TRBV9 to TRBJ1-1; a weak D match, TRBD1 (6 bases). Trimming took 0 bases from V and 5 from J, leaving 17 bases between them. The CDR3 consists of 16 residues. Germline lookup yields CDR1 SGDLS and CDR2 YYNGEE. The CDR3, as DNA: TGTGCCAGCAGCGTAGGCGTCAGGGGAGTGGAGACTGAAGCTTTCTTT. The encoded protein is CASSVGVRGVETEAFF. Based on the CDR3 plus reference TRBV9 and TRBJ1-1, the full variable domain is DSGVTQTPKHLITATGQRVTLRCSPRSGDLSVYWYQQSLDQGLQFLIQYYNGEERAKGNILERFSAQQFPDLHSELNLSSLELGDSALYFCASSVGVRGVETEAFFGQGTRLTVV.